Each of the 16 T cell receptor beta chains below was sequenced from the same sample in a study of shared clonotypes between healthy human individuals (dated by TCRdb to between 2020 and 2021). CD8 naive samples consisted of CD45RO-negative cells that were positively selected for CCR7, yielding a CD45RA+CCR7+ population without TemRA cells. Libraries came from the immunoSEQ multiplex PCR assay. TCRdb re-hosts the immuneACCESS table, in-frame sequences only. Its copies lack some clones; in the studies checked, an unresolved V gene accounts for under half of them, and the cause for the rest is not known. Present in this sample are some 2.1 million clones, over 85% of which were seen just once. The biggest ten clones account for under 2% of the sample. The sequenced sample consisted of naive CD8+ T cells from PBMCs. What this sample's cell subset or site label stands for: CD45RA+CCR7+. The source of these receptors is a man between 18 and 29 years old in good health. Some clones in this sample may be carry-over from other donors' samples.

This chain connects TRBV4-1 to TRBJ2-1, with 7 bases aligning to TRBD2. V was pared by 0 bases and J by 16 bases, with 9 bases of the junction left unmatched. The CDR3 length is 13 residues. CDR1 and CDR2 (germline): MGHRA, YSYEKL. The chain's CDR3 is CASSQDLEGLRFF. CDR3 bases: TGCGCCAGCAGCCAAGATTTGGAGGGACTAAGATTCTTC.

The chain carries TRBV29-1 and TRBJ2-2; the D is unclear. Trimming removed 7 bases at V and 5 bases at J, with 11 bases between. CDR3 length: 12 amino acids. From germline, CDR1 is SQVTM and CDR2 ANQGSEA. CDR3 in DNA: TGCAGCGCCCCTCTAGGGACCGGGGAGCTGTTTTTT. This gives the protein CSAPLGTGELFF.

This rearrangement joins TRBV4-1 to TRBJ1-2, with a weak D call TRBD1 (6 bases). Germline CDR1 MGHRA, CDR2 YSYEKL. This CDR3 spans 17 amino acids. Trimming removed 0 bases at V and 0 bases at J, with 14 bases between. CDR3 in amino acids: CASSQEWGTTANYGYTF. The CDR3, as DNA: TGCGCCAGCAGCCAAGAGTGGGGGACAACCGCTAACTATGGCTACACCTTC.

The rearrangement joins TRBV5-6 to TRBJ2-1, with 7 bases fitting TRBD2. The length of the CDR3 is 16 residues. The ends lost 0 bases at V and 4 bases at J; junction bases unmatched: 7. The germline V gene has CDR1 SGHDT and CDR2 YYEEEE. The DNA for the CDR3 is TGTGCCAGCAGCTTGGGGACGGGAGGTAAATACAATGAGCAGTTCTTC. Its protein product is CASSLGTGGKYNEQFF.

As DNA, the CDR3 is TGTGCCAGCAGTTTCACGACAGGGTCAAGCACTGAAGCTTTCTTT. This codes for CASSFTTGSSTEAFF. This chain connects TRBV2 to TRBJ1-1; 7 bases line up with TRBD1. This CDR3 comprises 15 residues. J was trimmed by 4 bases and V by 5 bases; bases with no gene match: 10. The germline V gene has CDR1 SNHLY and CDR2 FYNNEI.

As for this clone: Other DNA variants within this sample encode the same CDR3. The V and J genes are TRBV11-2 and TRBJ2-1; 9 nucleotides match TRBD2. J lost 4 bases, V lost 1 base, and 5 bases had no gene match. The CDR3 has 16 residues. Germline CDR1 reads SGHAT; CDR2 reads FQNNGV. CDR3 nucleotide sequence: TGTGCCAGCAGCTTAGGGCTAGCGGGGATTTACAATGAGCAGTTCTTC. As protein: CASSLGLAGIYNEQFF.

The chain recombines TRBV4-1 with TRBJ2-2; a possible D gene is TRBD2 (5 bases). This CDR3 is built from 16 residues. Trimming took off 3 bases at V and 4 bases at J, with 15 bases between the two ends. Germline V gives CDR1 MGHRA, CDR2 YSYEKL. The CDR3 loop reads CASSQVIGGATGELFF. CDR3 coding DNA: TGCGCCAGCAGCCAGGTGATCGGAGGAGCCACCGGGGAGCTGTTTTTT.

The rearrangement joins TRBV27 to TRBJ2-7; the D gene is possibly TRBD2 (7 bases). Germline V CDR1 and CDR2: MNHEY, SMNVEV (reference sequence). This CDR3 is built from 16 residues. V gave up 2 bases and J gave up 6 bases, with 20 bases separating them. The CDR3 nucleotides read TGTGCCAGCAGTTTAAGGCGGGGGCTAGCGGTTTTCGAGCAGTACTTC. It translates to CASSLRRGLAVFEQYF.

This clone appeared once. This chain uses TRBV7-9 with TRBJ2-6; D call uncertain. The CDR3 runs 18 residues. V lost 3 bases and J 0 bases, leaving 15 bases between the germline ends. Germline values: CDR1 SEHNR, CDR2 FQNEAQ (reference sequence). This CDR3 reads CASSLPQAASSGANVLTF. The CDR3 nucleotides read TGTGCCAGCAGCTTGCCCCAGGCAGCCAGCTCTGGGGCCAACGTCCTGACTTTC.

The V gene is TRBV15, the J gene TRBJ2-7; D may be TRBD1 (6 bases). Per the germline V gene, CDR1 is LNHNV and CDR2 is YYDKDF (reference sequence). V shed 5 bases and J shed 3 bases, with 17 bases lying between them. The CDR3 runs to 15 residues. DNA of the CDR3: TGTGCCACCAGCTCCGGTTGGGACAAATACTACGAGCAGTACTTC. It is translated as CATSSGWDKYYEQYF.

This clone was seen only once. The chain links TRBV11-2 to TRBJ2-7; TRBD2 is a possible D gene (6 bases). Trimming stripped 7 bases from V and 3 bases from J, with 16 bases between. The CDR3 is 14 residues long. Germline V lookup: CDR1 SGHAT, CDR2 FQNNGV. CDR3: CASTGRSGDYEQYF. The CDR3 nucleotides read TGTGCCAGCACAGGGCGATCGGGGGACTACGAGCAGTACTTC. Full variable domain (remainder filled in from reference TRBV11-2 and TRBJ2-7): EAGVAQSPRYKIIEKRQSVAFWCNPISGHATLYWYQQILGQGPKLLIQFQNNGVVDDSQLPKDRFSAERLKGVDSTLKIQPAKLEDSAVYLCASTGRSGDYEQYFGPGTRLTVT.

The J gene is TRBJ2-7, the V gene TRBV2; 8 bases align to TRBD1. Germline V gene sequence: CDR1 SNHLY, CDR2 FYNNEI. The CDR3 extends over 15 amino acids. V shed 6 bases and J 0 bases; nucleotides not matched to a gene: 7. CDR3 sequence (DNA): TGTGCCAGCAGGGCCGGGACAGGTAGCTCCTACGAGCAGTACTTC. Encoded protein: CASRAGTGSSYEQYF. Using reference TRBV2 and TRBJ2-7 for the parts outside the CDR3, the full variable domain is EPEVTQTPSHQVTQMGQEVILRCVPISNHLYFYWYRQILGQKVEFLVSFYNNEISEKSEIFDDQFSVERPDGSNFTLKIRSTKLEDSAMYFCASRAGTGSSYEQYFGPGTRLTVT.

The rearrangement joins TRBV5-1 to TRBJ1-1; D is uncertain. This CDR3 is built from 14 residues. Trimming stripped 0 bases from V and 0 bases from J, with 6 bases between. Germline-derived CDR1 and CDR2 are SGHRS and YFSETQ. CDR3 region: CASSLEPLNTEAFF. CDR3 sequence (DNA): TGCGCCAGCAGCTTGGAGCCCCTGAACACTGAAGCTTTCTTT.

The CDR3 sequence is CASKPLGGNEKLFF. The CDR3 coding sequence is TGTGCCAGCAAGCCTCTGGGGGGGAATGAAAAACTGTTTTTT. The chain uses TRBV2 and TRBJ1-4; D possibly corresponds to TRBD1 (5 bases). The V gene's germline CDR1 is SNHLY and CDR2 FYNNEI. The CDR3 covers 14 residues. V gave up 7 bases and J gave up 5 bases, with 14 bases separating them.

The V and J genes are TRBV29-1 and TRBJ2-7; D is uncertain. The V gene's germline CDR1 is SQVTM and CDR2 ANQGSEA. V lost 3 bases to trimming and J lost 2 bases, with 11 bases between them. The CDR3 consists of 13 residues. CDR3 nucleotides: TGCAGCGTTGAGAAAGGGCAGCCCTACGAGCAGTACTTC. This sequence encodes CSVEKGQPYEQYF.

CDR3 sequence: CASTPGSPYEQYF. The CDR3 region has the DNA TGTGCCAGCACCCCCGGGTCCCCCTACGAGCAGTACTTC. V usage is TRBV7-9 and J usage is TRBJ2-7, with D hard to call. The germline V and J ends were trimmed by 7 bases and 2 bases, with 12 bases remaining between them. CDR3 size: 13 residues. Germline values: CDR1 SEHNR, CDR2 FQNEAQ (reference sequence).